This T cell receptor (beta chain) was documented in a study of blood T cell repertoires in COVID-19. In germline, CDR1 is SGHTA, CDR2 FQGNSA. The CDR3 has 17 amino acids. V gave up 6 bases and J gave up 2 bases, with 23 bases separating them. Produced via immunoSEQ multiplex PCR; TCRdb's table is partial and in-frame only. The sample lists about 240,000 clones, roughly 90% seen once, with 6.2% in the top ten. This clonotype originated in a man aged 55 to 69 with acute or convalescent COVID-19. This chain connects TRBV7-2 to TRBJ2-7; D possibly corresponds to TRBD2 (5 bases). The sample taken for sequencing was peripheral blood. CDR3 bases: TGTGCCAGCAGTCCCGCATGGGGAGTTGGGCTGGCCTACGAGCAGTACTTC. Translating gives CASSPAWGVGLAYEQYF.